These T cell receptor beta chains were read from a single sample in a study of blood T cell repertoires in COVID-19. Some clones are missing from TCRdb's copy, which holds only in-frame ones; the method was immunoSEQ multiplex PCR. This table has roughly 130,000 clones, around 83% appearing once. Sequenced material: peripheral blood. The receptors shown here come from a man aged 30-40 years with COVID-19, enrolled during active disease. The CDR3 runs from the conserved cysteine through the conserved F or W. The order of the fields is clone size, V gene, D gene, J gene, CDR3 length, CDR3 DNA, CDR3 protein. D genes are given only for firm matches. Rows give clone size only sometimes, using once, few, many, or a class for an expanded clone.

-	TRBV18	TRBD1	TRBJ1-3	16	TGTGCCAGCTCACCGACTAAGGACAGGGCTGGAAACACCATATATTTT	CASSPTKDRAGNTIYF
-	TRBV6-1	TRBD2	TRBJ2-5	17	TGTGCCAGCAGTGAAGATTGGACTAGCGGGAGGGAAGAGACCCAGTACTTC	CASSEDWTSGREETQYF
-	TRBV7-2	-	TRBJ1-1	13	TGTGCCAGCAGCTCTGGGGCAAGAACTGAAGCTTTCTTT	CASSSGARTEAFF
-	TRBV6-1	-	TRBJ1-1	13	TGTGCCAGCAGTGAAGGCGTCCGATGGGCAGCTTTCTTT	CASSEGVRWAAFF
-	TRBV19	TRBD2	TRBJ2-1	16	TGTGCCAGTAGGAGCGCCGGGACTAGCGGTTACAATGAGCAGTTCTTC	CASRSAGTSGYNEQFF
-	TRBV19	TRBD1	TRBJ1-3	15	TGTGCCAGTAGCCCGGGACAGAGCTCTGGAAACACCATATATTTT	CASSPGQSSGNTIYF
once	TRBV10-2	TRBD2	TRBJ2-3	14	TGCGCCGCCACGGAGCGGGAGATAGGAGATACGCAGTATTTT	CAATEREIGDTQYF
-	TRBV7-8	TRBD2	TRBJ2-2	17	TGTGCCAGCAGCCCTACGACCGGGACTATGAACACCGGGGAGCTGTTTTTT	CASSPTTGTMNTGELFF
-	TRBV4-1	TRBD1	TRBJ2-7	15	TGCGCCAGCAGCCTAGCGACAGGGGCCCCCTACGAGCAGTACTTC	CASSLATGAPYEQYF
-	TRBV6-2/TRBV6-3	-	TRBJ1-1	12	TGTGCCAGCAGCCAATCAGGGACTGAAGCTTTCTTT	CASSQSGTEAFF
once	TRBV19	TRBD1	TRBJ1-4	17	TGTGCCAGTAGTATAGATCCCCCAGCAGGGGGCTCCGAAAAACTGTTTTTT	CASSIDPPAGGSEKLFF